This T cell receptor (beta chain) was identified in a study of blood T cells in healthy people across ages. A note on this clonotype: The target antigen is unknown.

Overall study findings and caveats: The percentage of naive T cells correlated strongly with TCR beta diversity. The CMV status of each donor remained undetermined, and this could have confounded shifts in expanded clonotypes.

A second about 7 to 12 cycle PCR used barcoded and J-beta primers. Individual samples furnished no less than 3 million CDR3-containing paired-end reads apiece. TCRdb reprocessed the 5' RACE reads with MiXCR, giving one entry per CDR3 protein. The sample lists 600,000 to 1,000,000 distinct CDR3 sequences; more than 45% were seen once. Samples each yielded at least 6 micrograms of total RNA. Sequencing was done on a sample of blood. This TCR was sampled from a man younger than 45 in good health.

The CDR3, as DNA: TGTGCCAGCAGCCCTGGGCGGATCCCCGGGGTTGAGCAGTTCTTC. Translating gives CASSPGRIPGVEQFF. The chain combines TRBV28 with TRBJ2-1; possible D gene TRBD2, 5 bases. The V and J ends lost 6 bases and 9 bases respectively, with 21 bases between them. Germline CDR1 reads MDHEN; CDR2 reads SYDVKM. This CDR3 has 15 residues.